Presented here are 29 T cell receptor beta chains from one specimen sequenced in a study of control samples from healthy donors and cancer patients. Only in-frame clones appear in the TCRdb table, and some are missing; sequencing was by immunoSEQ multiplex PCR. The data show 95,000 to 150,000 clones, with approximately 90% seen just once and almost 8% held by the top ten. Sequenced sample: blood. All receptors derive from a young woman in good health.

This clone occurred a few times. The V call is TRBV18, the J call TRBJ1-2; TRBD1 agrees at 9 bases. The CDR3 loop spans 17 amino acids. V lost 4 bases and J lost 4; bases outside the gene matches: 13. CDR1 and CDR2 (germline): KGHSH, LQKENI. CDR3 DNA sequence: TGTGCCAGCTCACTCTTGGACAGGGGAGGTTTTGCCTATGGCTACACCTTC. Translated, it gives CASSLLDRGGFAYGYTF.

The chain combines TRBV28 with TRBJ2-3; 7 bases are a match to TRBD1. With V trimmed by 5 bases and J by 7 bases, 9 bases remained unmatched. The CDR3 length is 14 residues. The V gene's germline CDR1 is MDHEN and CDR2 SYDVKM. CDR3 residues: CASSRYQGVYTQYF. The CDR3 DNA is TGTGCCAGCAGTAGATACCAGGGGGTCTATACGCAGTATTTT. The full variable domain, with the rest looked up from reference TRBV28 and TRBJ2-3, is DVKVTQSSRYLVKRTGEKVFLECVQDMDHENMFWYRQDPGLGLRLIYFSYDVKMKEKGDIPEGYSVSREKKERFSLILESASTNQTSMYLCASSRYQGVYTQYFGPGTRLTVL.

The V gene is TRBV9, the J gene TRBJ2-2; TRBD1 is a possible D gene (5 bases). The germline V gene encodes CDR1 SGDLS and CDR2 YYNGEE. The ends were cut back, 3 bases at V and 7 bases at J, with 19 bases in the middle. This CDR3 has 16 amino acids. The CDR3 spells CASSAPKGLEVGELFF. For the CDR3, the DNA is TGTGCCAGCAGCGCACCTAAGGGGCTAGAGGTCGGGGAGCTGTTTTTT. Variable domain in full (rest from reference TRBV9 and TRBJ2-2): DSGVTQTPKHLITATGQRVTLRCSPRSGDLSVYWYQQSLDQGLQFLIQYYNGEERAKGNILERFSAQQFPDLHSELNLSSLELGDSALYFCASSAPKGLEVGELFFGEGSRLTVL.

This clone was observed once. The gene calls are TRBV14 and TRBJ1-3; D is perhaps TRBD1 (5 bases). The germline CDR1 and CDR2 sequences are SGHDN and FVKESK. The CDR3 loop spans 13 amino acids. Trimming stripped 4 bases from V and 8 bases from J, with 12 bases between. For the CDR3, the DNA is TGTGCCAGCAGCCTCCACCCGGGGGACACCATATATTTT. This encodes CASSLHPGDTIYF.

The sample holds a few counts of this clone. V gene TRBV28 combines with J gene TRBJ1-6; 8 nucleotides line up with TRBD1. Losses at the gene ends were 10 bases for V and 10 bases for J; bases not matched to a gene: 12. Looked up from germline, CDR1 is MDHEN and CDR2 is SYDVKM. This CDR3 is built from 14 residues. The CDR3 coding sequence is TGTGCCACTTATCGGACAGGGATAAAGTCACCCCTCCACTTT. The encoded protein is CATYRTGIKSPLHF.

The chain employs TRBV3-1 (or the pseudogene TRBV3-2) and TRBJ2-5, with 16 bases aligning to TRBD2. The germline V gene has CDR1 LGHDT and CDR2 YNNKEL (reference sequence). This CDR3 has 20 amino acids. The V and J ends lost 2 bases and 1 base, in that order; junction bases with no gene match: 10. The CDR3 DNA sequence: TGTGCCAGCAGCCAACAACCGGGACTAGCGGGAGGGAGGTCCCAAGAGACCCAGTACTTC. Its protein is CASSQQPGLAGGRSQETQYF.

This clone was seen more than once but under ten times. CDR3 loop: CASSLGGANTGELFF. DNA for the CDR3: TGCGCCAGCAGCTTGGGGGGCGCGAACACCGGGGAGCTGTTTTTT. The chain has TRBV5-1 and TRBJ2-2; tentatively, D is TRBD1 (5 bases). The CDR3 extends over 15 amino acids. Trimming left V 0 bases short and J 0 bases short, with 6 bases between. The V gene's germline CDR1 is SGHRS and CDR2 YFSETQ.

Comments on this clone: Other DNA sequences in this sample translate to the same CDR3. The chain is built from TRBV5-1 and TRBJ2-7; 8 nucleotides align to TRBD2. The CDR3 consists of 19 residues. Per the germline V gene, CDR1 is SGHRS and CDR2 is YFSETQ. Trimming removed 0 bases from V and 2 bases from J; junction bases left unmatched: 16. DNA for the CDR3: TGCGCCAGCAGCTTGGATGACGCGGGTTACGGGGGGGCGACCTACGAGCAGTACTTC. This sequence encodes CASSLDDAGYGGATYEQYF.

The chain uses TRBV19 and TRBJ2-3; 7 bases agree with TRBD1. The CDR3 consists of 17 residues. Per germline, CDR1 LNHDA and CDR2 SQIVND (reference sequence). V lost 4 bases and J lost 0; bases outside the gene matches: 10. The DNA for the CDR3 is TGTGCCAGTAGTACCCGCGGACAGGCAACTAGCACAGATACGCAGTATTTT. Its translation: CASSTRGQATSTDTQYF.

This clone was counted only a few times. The DNA of the CDR3 is TGTGCCAGCAGCTCCGGGACAACTAACGAGCAGTACTTC. Protein product: CASSSGTTNEQYF. The chain recombines TRBV7-9 with TRBJ2-7, with a possible D match to TRBD1 (6 bases). V lost 4 bases, J lost 5 bases, and 12 bases lay in between. This CDR3 comprises 13 residues. Germline V lookup: CDR1 SEHNR, CDR2 FQNEAQ (reference sequence).

The chain recombines TRBV7-2 with TRBJ2-1; TRBD2 matches at 7 bases. J gave up 2 bases and V 1 base, and 5 bases lay outside the gene matches. There are 16 residues in the CDR3. The germline V gene has CDR1 SGHTA and CDR2 FQGNSA. The CDR3 reads CASSLGGRAAYNEQFF. CDR3 nucleotides: TGTGCCAGCAGCTTAGGGGGGAGGGCCGCCTACAATGAGCAGTTCTTC.

A note on this clone: In the same sample, other DNA sequences code for this CDR3. The rearrangement links TRBV12-3 or TRBV12-4 to TRBJ1-2; D perhaps matches TRBD1 (5 bases). The CDR3 runs 13 residues. Trimming removed 3 bases at V and 4 bases at J, with 9 bases between. The CDR3 loop is CASSFGGGYGYTF. CDR3 in DNA: TGTGCCAGCAGTTTTGGCGGGGGCTATGGCTACACCTTC.

The chain uses TRBV5-1 and TRBJ1-3, with D possibly being TRBD1 (6 bases). This CDR3 is 15 amino acids long. CDR1 and CDR2 (germline): SGHRS, YFSETQ. Trimming took off 4 bases at V and 4 bases at J, with 15 bases between the two ends. In DNA, the CDR3 is TGCGCCAGCAGCAAAGGGGCAGGGGCGGGAAACACCATATATTTT. Amino acids: CASSKGAGAGNTIYF.

The chain links TRBV7-2 to TRBJ2-1; 8 bases map to TRBD2. Unmatched junction bases numbered 7, after V lost 7 bases and J lost 2 bases. Germline V CDR1 and CDR2: SGHTA, FQGNSA. The CDR3 loop spans 15 amino acids. CDR3 nucleotide sequence: TGTGCCAGCACGCTCGACGGGGGGGCCTACAATGAGCAGTTCTTC. It yields the protein CASTLDGGAYNEQFF. The entire variable domain, with the rest obtained from reference TRBV7-2 and TRBJ2-1, is as follows: GAGVSQSPSNKVTEKGKDVELRCDPISGHTALYWYRQSLGQGLEFLIYFQGNSAPDKSGLPSDRFSAERTGGSVSTLTIQRTQQEDSAVYLCASTLDGGAYNEQFFGPGTRLTVL.

The CDR3 nucleotides are TGTGCCAGCAGCCGTGACGCACAAGAGACCCAGTACTTC. Protein product: CASSRDAQETQYF. This chain links TRBV7-2 with TRBJ2-5; unclear D gene. V lost 5 bases and J 2 bases, leaving 9 bases between the germline ends. The CDR3 sequence is 13 residues long. Germline V CDR1 and CDR2: SGHTA, FQGNSA. Complete variable domain (other parts from reference TRBV7-2 and TRBJ2-5): GAGVSQSPSNKVTEKGKDVELRCDPISGHTALYWYRQSLGQGLEFLIYFQGNSAPDKSGLPSDRFSAERTGGSVSTLTIQRTQQEDSAVYLCASSRDAQETQYFGPGTRLLVL.

The chain is built from TRBV29-1 and TRBJ2-1; the D is unclear. V lost 8 bases and J lost 7, with 24 bases in between. CDR1 and CDR2 from the germline V gene are SQVTM and ANQGSEA. This CDR3 spans 15 amino acids. Here the CDR3 reads CSISVDTRIENEQFF. CDR3 nucleotides: TGCAGCATCTCCGTAGACACCCGAATAGAGAATGAGCAGTTCTTC.

J is TRBJ1-4 and V is TRBV7-2; 7 bases match TRBD1. There are 15 residues in the CDR3. V lost 5 bases and J lost 3; bases outside the gene matches: 6. Germline V gene data show CDR1 as SGHTA and CDR2 as FQGNSA. This CDR3 is CASSPSGTANEKLFF. The CDR3, as DNA: TGTGCCAGCAGCCCGTCCGGGACAGCTAATGAAAAACTGTTTTTT.

V usage is TRBV12-3 or TRBV12-4 and J usage is TRBJ1-4; D not resolved. The CDR3 runs to 12 residues. CDR3 amino acids: CATRGGSEKLFF. CDR3 bases: TGTGCTACCCGGGGAGGGAGTGAAAAACTGTTTTTT.

This chain joins TRBV27 and TRBJ2-1; 14 positions agree with TRBD2. The V gene end was trimmed by 6 bases and the J gene end by 8 bases; junction bases not matched to a gene: 6. Germline CDR1 is MNHEY and CDR2 is SMNVEV (reference sequence). The CDR3 runs 15 residues. CDR3 residues: CASRPGLAGDHEQFF. Here the CDR3 DNA reads TGTGCCAGCAGACCGGGACTAGCGGGAGACCATGAGCAGTTCTTC.

V and J are TRBV6-5 and TRBJ2-5; D is unresolved. The CDR3 runs to 15 residues. Germline V lookup: CDR1 MNHEY, CDR2 SVGAGI. With 8 bases removed from V and 5 bases from J, the gap between germline ends came to 21 bases. CDR3 amino acids: CASSRHRQHGETQYF. Here the CDR3 DNA reads TGTGCCAGCTCGAGACACCGTCAACACGGGGAGACCCAGTACTTC.

J is TRBJ2-7 and V is TRBV7-2; 11 bases are shared with TRBD2. Losses at the gene ends were 4 bases for V and 4 bases for J; bases not matched to a gene: 3. Germline-derived CDR1 and CDR2 are SGHTA and FQGNSA. This CDR3 region has 14 residues. CDR3 residues: CASSSTSGVYEQYF. CDR3 nucleotides: TGTGCCAGCAGCTCGACTAGCGGGGTGTACGAGCAGTACTTC.

The chain recombines TRBV7-2 with TRBJ2-7; TRBD1 is a possible D gene (5 bases). Trimming pared 4 bases from V and 3 bases from J, leaving 13 bases between. The CDR3 is made up of 14 amino acids. The V gene's germline CDR1 is SGHTA and CDR2 FQGNSA. CDR3: CASSSGMGNYEQYF. CDR3 nucleotides: TGTGCCAGCAGCTCAGGGATGGGGAACTACGAGCAGTACTTC.

The CDR3 DNA is TGTGCCAGCAGTTACCCGTGGGACAGGGAGTTTTTCGGGGCCAACGTCCTGACTTTC. It encodes CASSYPWDREFFGANVLTF. The rearrangement joins TRBV6-2 or TRBV6-3 to TRBJ2-6, with 9 bases that match TRBD1. The CDR3 is 19 residues long. Germline CDR1 is MNHEY and CDR2 is SVGEGT. Trimming removed 2 bases from V and 4 bases from J; junction bases left unmatched: 12.

The rearrangement joins TRBV7-9 to TRBJ2-1; 8 bases agree with TRBD1. V was pared by 5 bases and J by 3 bases, with 6 bases of the junction left unmatched. The CDR3 extends over 15 amino acids. Germline assignment: CDR1 SEHNR and CDR2 FQNEAQ (reference sequence). The DNA of the CDR3 is TGTGCCAGCAGCCATCGGACAGGGAACTACAATGAGCAGTTCTTC. It specifies CASSHRTGNYNEQFF.

V is TRBV7-9 and J is TRBJ1-1; D remains unclear. Trimming left V 4 bases short and J 2 bases short, with 5 bases between. Germline lookup yields CDR1 SEHNR and CDR2 FQNEAQ (reference sequence). The CDR3 is 12 residues long. The CDR3 sequence is CASSWGNTEAFF. The CDR3, as DNA: TGTGCCAGCAGCTGGGGTAACACTGAAGCTTTCTTT.

This chain uses TRBV25-1 with TRBJ1-2; 9 bases line up with TRBD1. The CDR3 totals 15 residues. Germline lookup yields CDR1 MGHDK and CDR2 SYGVNS. With V trimmed by 1 base and J by 4 bases, 4 bases remained unmatched. CDR3 nucleotide sequence: TGTGCCAGCAGTGAATCTGGACAGGGGATCTATGGCTACACCTTC. It yields the protein CASSESGQGIYGYTF.

This clone was seen only once. The gene calls are TRBV3-1 (or the pseudogene TRBV3-2) and TRBJ2-4; maybe TRBD2 (5 bases). Looked up from germline, CDR1 is LGHDT and CDR2 is YNNKEL (reference sequence). This CDR3 is 17 amino acids long. V was clipped by 1 base and J by 0 bases, with 13 bases between them. The CDR3 bases are TGTGCCAGCAGCCAAGGGAGGCCGGACCTAGCCAAAAACATTCAGTACTTC. Its protein is CASSQGRPDLAKNIQYF.

This clone was counted only a few times. This sequence joins TRBV2 and TRBJ1-5; 8 nucleotides agree with TRBD1. The CDR3 length is 15 residues. With 6 bases clipped from V and 2 bases from J, the junction kept 6 bases outside the gene matches. CDR1 is SNHLY, CDR2 FYNNEI, per germline. CDR3 in amino acids: CASSSWGQGNQPQHF. CDR3 nucleotides: TGTGCCAGCAGCTCCTGGGGACAGGGCAATCAGCCCCAGCATTTT.

In regard to this clone: The identical CDR3 is also encoded by other nucleotide sequences in the sample. V gene TRBV7-2 combines with J gene TRBJ2-5; D not certain. From germline, CDR1 is SGHTA and CDR2 FQGNSA. V was pared by 5 bases and J by 5 bases, with 6 bases between. The CDR3 contains 11 residues. The CDR3 protein is CASSPGETQYF. As DNA, the CDR3 is TGTGCCAGCAGCCCCGGGGAGACCCAGTACTTC.